One sample yielded the 20 T cell receptor beta chains listed below, sequenced in a study of blood T cell repertoires in COVID-19. Assay used: immunoSEQ multiplex PCR; TCRdb lists only in-frame clones, some missing. The sample contains 80,000 or so clones, 65% to 85% of which appear only once. The sample taken for sequencing was peripheral blood. Every receptor here comes from a woman in her sixties with acute or convalescent COVID-19.

V usage is TRBV5-1 and J usage is TRBJ1-1, with a tentative D call TRBD1 (5 bases). Germline values: CDR1 SGHRS, CDR2 YFSETQ. The V and J ends lost 0 bases and 3 bases respectively, with 12 bases between them. The length of the CDR3 is 15 residues. The CDR3: CASSLGGRADTEAFF. In nucleotides, the CDR3 is TGCGCCAGCAGCTTGGGAGGCAGGGCGGACACTGAAGCTTTCTTT.

The V call is TRBV30, the J call TRBJ1-2; D ambiguous. There are 14 residues in the CDR3. Germline CDR1 reads GTSNPN; CDR2 reads SVGIG (reference sequence). V shed 0 bases and J shed 8 bases, with 16 bases lying between them. The CDR3 loop reads CAWSVPGRFKGYTF. The CDR3 bases are TGTGCCTGGAGTGTACCTGGCAGGTTCAAAGGCTACACCTTC.

The table lists this clone with many counts. The V gene is TRBV6-5, the J gene TRBJ1-2, with a weak D call TRBD1 (5 bases). The CDR3 length is 16 residues. Germline assignment: CDR1 MNHEY and CDR2 SVGAGI. Trimming shortened V by 0 bases and J by 4 bases, and 15 bases separated the two germline ends. The CDR3 DNA reads as TGTGCCAGCAGTTACTCGAACAGGCGATACTCCTATGGCTACACCTTC. Translation: CASSYSNRRYSYGYTF.

The rearrangement joins TRBV7-2 to TRBJ2-7, with TRBD1 as a possible D gene (5 bases). Germline V gene sequence: CDR1 SGHTA, CDR2 FQGNSA. Trimming took 2 bases from V and 5 from J, leaving 10 bases between them. The CDR3 has 13 residues. The CDR3 sequence: CASSLQGGDEQYV. The CDR3 DNA reads TGTGCCAGCAGCTTACAGGGTGGTGACGAGCAGTACGTC.

The chain carries TRBV19 and TRBJ2-2, with 9 bases identical to TRBD1. Germline V gives CDR1 LNHDA, CDR2 SQIVND (reference sequence). This CDR3 has 15 residues. Losses at the gene ends were 5 bases for V and 7 bases for J; bases not matched to a gene: 8. The CDR3 bases are TGTGCCAGTAGTCCCGGGACAGGGTTGGGCGGGGAGCTGTTTTTT. The encoded protein is CASSPGTGLGGELFF.

The V gene is TRBV11-2, the J gene TRBJ2-5; 8 bases map to TRBD1. The CDR3 has 15 amino acids. The junction had 7 bases not matched to a gene; V was cut back by 3 bases and J by 4 bases. From germline, CDR1 is SGHAT and CDR2 FQNNGV. DNA for the CDR3: TGTGCCAGCAGCTTGCAGGGGGCACTGGGAGAGACCCAGTACTTC. It yields the protein CASSLQGALGETQYF.

The chain has TRBV10-3 and TRBJ1-4; 7 bases align to TRBD1. The CDR3 has 13 amino acids. V trimming: 7 bases; J trimming: 7 bases; junction bases outside the gene matches: 6. Germline V lookup: CDR1 ENHRY, CDR2 SYGVKD. The CDR3 DNA sequence: TGTGCCATCAATGACAGGGCAGGTGAAAAACTGTTTTTT. Translating it yields CAINDRAGEKLFF.

The gene calls are TRBV5-1 and TRBJ2-3; 7 positions match TRBD1. V trimming: 3 bases; J trimming: 5 bases; junction bases outside the gene matches: 27. Germline V lookup: CDR1 SGHRS, CDR2 YFSETQ. The CDR3 is made up of 21 amino acids. The CDR3 loop is CASSSIWPGQRKRPNKDTQYF. DNA for the CDR3: TGCGCCAGCAGCTCAATATGGCCGGGACAGAGAAAAAGACCAAACAAAGATACGCAGTATTTT.

The genes are TRBV7-3 and TRBJ2-3; D call uncertain. The CDR3 covers 13 residues. V was pared by 4 bases and J by 2 bases, with 7 bases between. The germline V gene has CDR1 SGHTA and CDR2 FQGTGA. Here the CDR3 reads CASSSHNTDTQYF. In DNA, the CDR3 is TGTGCCAGCAGCTCCCACAACACAGATACGCAGTATTTT.

The rearrangement joins TRBV3-1 (or the pseudogene TRBV3-2) to TRBJ1-1, with D perhaps TRBD1 (6 bases). Trimming stripped 4 bases from V and 1 base from J, with 13 bases between. CDR1 is LGHDT and CDR2 is YNNKEL in the germline V gene (reference sequence). The CDR3 contains 15 residues. The CDR3 here is CASSLTGPGNTEAFF. The CDR3 DNA follows: TGTGCCAGCAGCCTTACAGGGCCTGGGAACACTGAAGCTTTCTTT.

This chain uses TRBV9 with TRBJ2-3; TRBD2 matches at 12 bases. Germline V gives CDR1 SGDLS, CDR2 YYNGEE. The CDR3 contains 17 residues. V was clipped by 0 bases and J by 4 bases; unmatched bases: 6. The CDR3 here is CASSVVPSGGASDTQYF. DNA of the CDR3: TGTGCCAGCAGCGTAGTGCCTAGCGGGGGGGCTTCAGATACGCAGTATTTT.

This rearrangement joins TRBV6-5 to TRBJ1-2, with 9 bases matching TRBD1. Looked up from germline, CDR1 is MNHEY and CDR2 is SVGAGI. Trimming removed 6 bases from V and 8 bases from J; junction bases left unmatched: 7. The CDR3 is 13 residues long. The CDR3 reads CASSRDRDTGYTF. In DNA form, the CDR3 reads TGTGCCAGCAGCCGGGACAGGGATACGGGCTACACCTTC.

J is TRBJ2-7 and V is TRBV6-5; the D gene is possibly TRBD1 (6 bases). The CDR3 is 16 amino acids. Germline loops: CDR1 MNHEY, CDR2 SVGAGI. V was clipped by 4 bases and J by 0 bases, with 16 bases between them. The CDR3 coding sequence is TGTGCCAGCAGTTCTCTCGACAGGTCCTTCTCCTACGAGCAGTACTTC. Protein sequence: CASSSLDRSFSYEQYF.

This clone was seen at least ten times. The chain employs TRBV5-6 and TRBJ2-7; no definite D call. V dropped 4 bases and J dropped 0 bases, with 23 bases sitting between them. The germline V gene encodes CDR1 SGHDT and CDR2 YYEEEE. The CDR3 length is 18 residues. The CDR3 spells CASSREEISGFLSYEQYF. The CDR3 DNA reads as TGTGCCAGCAGCCGTGAAGAGATTTCAGGATTTCTCTCCTACGAGCAGTACTTC.

CDR3 sequence reads: CASSAPGLAGGPPYNEQFF. DNA for the CDR3: TGTGCCAGCAGCGCCCCCGGACTAGCGGGGGGGCCGCCCTACAATGAGCAGTTCTTC. V is TRBV9 and J is TRBJ2-1, with 15 bases aligning to TRBD2. The trim removed 3 bases at V and 2 bases at J, leaving 9 bases unmatched. Germline CDR1 is SGDLS and CDR2 is YYNGEE. The CDR3 length is 19 residues.

V usage is TRBV12-5 and J usage is TRBJ1-2; 8 nucleotides line up with TRBD1. Germline V gene data show CDR1 as LGHNT and CDR2 as FRNRAP. The CDR3 sequence is 16 residues long. The trim removed 1 base at V and 2 bases at J, leaving 6 bases unmatched. The CDR3 is CASGLGDRLRNYGYTF. The CDR3 DNA is TGTGCTAGTGGTTTGGGGGACAGGCTAAGGAACTATGGCTACACCTTC. Using reference TRBV12-5 and TRBJ1-2 for the parts outside the CDR3, the full variable domain is DARVTQTPRHKVTEMGQEVTMRCQPILGHNTVFWYRQTMMQGLELLAYFRNRAPLDDSGMPKDRFSAEMPDATLATLKIQPSEPRDSAVYFCASGLGDRLRNYGYTFGSGTRLTVV.

CDR3 DNA sequence: TGTGCCAGCAACCCGAGGGACACCTCCTACGAGCAGTACTTC. Residues: CASNPRDTSYEQYF. This rearrangement joins TRBV28 to TRBJ2-7; D perhaps matches TRBD1 (6 bases). The V gene's germline CDR1 is MDHEN and CDR2 SYDVKM. V was clipped by 7 bases and J by 0 bases, with 13 bases between them. The CDR3 is made up of 14 amino acids.

This clone was counted a single time. V gene TRBV19 combines with J gene TRBJ2-6, with TRBD1 identical over 8 bases. The CDR3 is 16 amino acids. V lost 6 bases and J lost 0; bases outside the gene matches: 4. Germline V CDR1 and CDR2: LNHDA, SQIVND (reference sequence). The CDR3 spells CASRTGESSGANVLTF. The CDR3 bases are TGTGCCAGTAGGACAGGGGAGAGCTCTGGGGCCAACGTCCTGACTTTC. The full variable domain, in which reference TRBV19 and TRBJ2-6 provide the parts outside the CDR3, is DGGITQSPKYLFRKEGQNVTLSCEQNLNHDAMYWYRQDPGQGLRLIYYSQIVNDFQKGDIAEGYSVSREKKESFPLTVTSAQKNPTAFYLCASRTGESSGANVLTFGAGSRLTVL.

The J gene is TRBJ2-4, the V gene TRBV5-4; 7 bases fit TRBD1. This CDR3 region has 14 residues. V trimming: 6 bases; J trimming: 5 bases; junction bases outside the gene matches: 8. Germline CDR1 and CDR2: SGHNT and YYREEE (reference sequence). CDR3 protein: CASTPTTGENIQYF. The CDR3 DNA is TGTGCCAGCACCCCCACTACAGGGGAAAACATTCAGTACTTC.

This clone was seen a single time. This chain links TRBV7-3 with TRBJ2-5; maybe TRBD1 (7 bases). V lost 2 bases and J 5 bases, leaving 18 bases between the germline ends. This CDR3 spans 16 amino acids. Germline V gives CDR1 SGHTA, CDR2 FQGTGA. The CDR3: CASSLSGGGGEETQYF. The DNA for the CDR3 is TGTGCCAGCAGCTTATCAGGGGGTGGAGGGGAGGAGACCCAGTACTTC.